The rows below give T cell receptor beta chains drawn from one sample of a study of radiotherapy plus CTLA-4 blockade in lung cancer. Profiled with immunoSEQ multiplex PCR; TCRdb holds only in-frame clones, not every one. This table holds 25,000 to 35,000 clones, more than 70% found once. Specimen: peripheral blood, collected from a patient treated with radiotherapy plus ipilimumab. The receptors come from a human donor with non-small cell lung cancer whose response to radiotherapy plus ipilimumab could not be evaluated. Each CDR3 is given with its conserved first and last residue. Fields, in order: V gene, D gene, J gene, CDR3 DNA, CDR3 protein. The D gene is left open where the match is weak.

V gene: TRBV12-5; D gene: TRBD2; J gene: TRBJ2-1; CDR3 DNA: TGTGCTAGTGGTTTGGGACTAGCGGGAGGCCCTGGTGAGCAGTTCTTC; CDR3 protein: CASGLGLAGGPGEQFF
V gene: TRBV18; D gene: .; J gene: TRBJ1-1; CDR3 DNA: TGTGCCAGCTCACCACCGGAGGGCATGAACACTGAAGCTTTCTTT; CDR3 protein: CASSPPEGMNTEAFF
V gene: TRBV15; D gene: .; J gene: TRBJ1-6; CDR3 DNA: TGTGCCACCAGCACCATAATGGGACTCTCTAATTCACCCCTCCACTTT; CDR3 protein: CATSTIMGLSNSPLHF
V gene: TRBV6-1; D gene: TRBD2; J gene: TRBJ2-5; CDR3 DNA: TGTGCCAGCAGCGGGGGGTACCAAGAGACCCAGTACTTC; CDR3 protein: CASSGGYQETQYF
V gene: TRBV11-2; D gene: .; J gene: TRBJ2-7; CDR3 DNA: TGTGCCAGCAGCTTGGGCATCTACGAGCAGTACTTC; CDR3 protein: CASSLGIYEQYF
V gene: TRBV28; D gene: .; J gene: TRBJ1-1; CDR3 DNA: TGTGCCAGCAGTTTATTCGGGGGGCAAGGGGCTGAAGCTTTCTTT; CDR3 protein: CASSLFGGQGAEAFF
V gene: TRBV7-9; D gene: TRBD1; J gene: TRBJ1-2; CDR3 DNA: TGTGCCAGCAGCGCCGGGACAGACTATGGCTACACCTTC; CDR3 protein: CASSAGTDYGYTF
V gene: TRBV7-9; D gene: .; J gene: TRBJ2-1; CDR3 DNA: TGTGCCAGCAGCGACCGGAGAATTGAGCAGTTCTTC; CDR3 protein: CASSDRRIEQFF
V gene: TRBV7-2; D gene: TRBD2; J gene: TRBJ2-7; CDR3 DNA: TGTGCCAGCACCCTCTCCGGGACTAGCGGGAGGGTCGAGCAGTACTTC; CDR3 protein: CASTLSGTSGRVEQYF
V gene: TRBV6-1; D gene: TRBD2; J gene: TRBJ2-3; CDR3 DNA: TGTGCCAGCAGTGAAAGGGGCCCGGGGGGAACAGATACGCAGTATTTT; CDR3 protein: CASSERGPGGTDTQYF
V gene: TRBV10-2; D gene: TRBD2; J gene: TRBJ2-1; CDR3 DNA: TGCGCCAGCAGTGCGTCACTAGCGGGAGGGAATGAGCAGTTCTTC; CDR3 protein: CASSASLAGGNEQFF
V gene: TRBV4-1; D gene: .; J gene: TRBJ1-5; CDR3 DNA: TGTGCCAGCAGCCAAGACTGGCAGGGGTACAATCAGCCCCAGCATTTT; CDR3 protein: CASSQDWQGYNQPQHF
V gene: TRBV7-2; D gene: TRBD2; J gene: TRBJ2-1; CDR3 DNA: TGTGCCAGCAGCCCGGGACTAGCGGAGTCTAGCTCCTACAATGAGCAGTTCTTC; CDR3 protein: CASSPGLAESSSYNEQFF
V gene: TRBV7-2; D gene: .; J gene: TRBJ2-6; CDR3 DNA: TGTGCCAGCAGCTCACGAGCTGGGGCCAACGTCCTGACTTTC; CDR3 protein: CASSSRAGANVLTF
V gene: TRBV5-1; D gene: TRBD1; J gene: TRBJ1-1; CDR3 DNA: TGCGCCAGCAGCTTGTCCGGGACAGGTGGGACTGAAGCTTTCTTT; CDR3 protein: CASSLSGTGGTEAFF